The 10 T cell receptor beta chains below were found in one sample sequenced in a study of OX40 agonist ivuxolimab in advanced cancers. The protocol was immunoSEQ multiplex PCR, while the TCRdb copy is restricted to in-frame clones and leaves out a portion. In the table there are about 110,000 clones, more than 70% of which are singletons. The sequences come from CD4+ or CD8+ T cells sorted from blood, collected in a trial of the OX40 agonist ivuxolimab. These receptors came from an adult with an advanced solid tumor such as melanoma, head and neck, liver or kidney cancer.

This clone was observed once. The chain combines TRBV19 with TRBJ2-7, with unresolved D. There are 13 residues in the CDR3. Germline loops: CDR1 LNHDA, CDR2 SQIVND (reference sequence). V lost 0 bases, J lost 7 bases, and 10 bases lay in between. The CDR3 DNA follows: TGTGCCAGTAGTATAGATCGAACGGAGGAGCAGTACTTC. As protein: CASSIDRTEEQYF.

The gene calls are TRBV6-5 and TRBJ1-6; D not resolved. This CDR3 comprises 13 residues. Trimming shortened V by 3 bases and J by 5 bases, and 5 bases separated the two germline ends. In germline, CDR1 is MNHEY, CDR2 SVGAGI. Here the CDR3 reads CASSYYDNSPLHF. DNA for the CDR3: TGTGCCAGCAGTTATTACGATAATTCACCCCTCCACTTT.

The rearrangement joins TRBV5-1 to TRBJ2-7; TRBD1 matches 9 bases. The CDR3 is 14 amino acids. Germline CDR1 and CDR2: SGHRS and YFSETQ. V shed 5 bases, J shed 6 bases, and the junction held 9 bases outside the gene matches. The CDR3 sequence is CASSVGTGTFEQYF. The CDR3 DNA sequence: TGCGCCAGCAGTGTCGGGACAGGGACCTTCGAGCAGTACTTC. The complete variable domain, with remaining parts taken from reference TRBV5-1 and TRBJ2-7, reads KAGVTQTPRYLIKTRGQQVTLSCSPISGHRSVSWYQQTPGQGLQFLFEYFSETQRNKGNFPGRFSGRQFSNSRSEMNVSTLELGDSALYLCASSVGTGTFEQYFGPGTRLTVT.

The V and J genes are TRBV27 and TRBJ2-7; TRBD2 is a possible D gene (6 bases). Germline-derived CDR1 and CDR2 are MNHEY and SMNVEV (reference sequence). The CDR3 is 13 residues long. Trimming took 5 bases from V and 3 from J, leaving 11 bases between them. CDR3 sequence: CASSNGGHYEQYF. The CDR3 coding sequence is TGTGCCAGCAGTAACGGGGGTCACTACGAGCAGTACTTC.

The chain recombines TRBV11-2 with TRBJ2-1; D could derive from TRBD1 or TRBD2 (5 bases each). V shed 3 bases and J shed 5 bases, with 11 bases lying between them. CDR1 and CDR2 from the germline V gene are SGHAT and FQNNGV. The CDR3 contains 14 residues. The CDR3 coding sequence is TGTGCCAGCAGCTTGGGGACGGCGAACAATGAGCAGTTCTTC. Its protein is CASSLGTANNEQFF.

J is TRBJ2-2 and V is TRBV7-9; D gene unclear. The germline V gene has CDR1 SEHNR and CDR2 FQNEAQ (reference sequence). Trimming cost V 3 bases and J 2 bases, with 4 bases left between them. CDR3 length: 13 amino acids. Here the CDR3 reads CASSLLNTGELFF. CDR3 nucleotide sequence: TGTGCCAGCAGCTTGCTAAACACCGGGGAGCTGTTTTTT.

This clone came up a few times. The chain employs TRBV11-2 and TRBJ2-7; 8 positions agree with TRBD2. Germline V gene lookup returns CDR1 SGHAT and CDR2 FQNNGV. The CDR3 extends over 16 amino acids. J was trimmed by 4 bases and V by 4 bases; bases with no gene match: 12. In DNA form, the CDR3 reads TGTGCCAGCAGCTCCCGCCTGCTCGGGGGGGGGTACGAGCAGTACTTC. Its translation: CASSSRLLGGGYEQYF.

This chain joins TRBV28 and TRBJ1-4, with TRBD1 as a possible D gene (5 bases). The CDR3 has 17 amino acids. Per germline, CDR1 MDHEN and CDR2 SYDVKM. Trimming shortened V by 2 bases and J by 2 bases, and 15 bases separated the two germline ends. CDR3 amino acids: CASSLSGAALTNEKLFF. In nucleotides, the CDR3 is TGTGCCAGCAGTTTAAGTGGGGCAGCCCTTACTAATGAAAAACTGTTTTTT.

The rearrangement uses TRBV7-8 and TRBJ2-5; D not certain. The V gene lost 0 bases and the J gene lost 2 bases, with 4 bases spanning the gap. Germline loops: CDR1 SGHVS, CDR2 FQNEAQ. The length of the CDR3 is 13 residues. CDR3 DNA sequence: TGTGCCAGCAGCTTAGCGATACAAGAGACCCAGTACTTC. Its protein product is CASSLAIQETQYF.

The chain couples TRBV25-1 to TRBJ2-7, with a weak D call TRBD1 (5 bases). Germline lookup yields CDR1 MGHDK and CDR2 SYGVNS. The CDR3 is 12 amino acids. The V end was cut by 7 bases, the J end by 3 bases, with 10 bases between. The CDR3 is CASIGHSYEQYF. For the CDR3, the DNA is TGTGCCAGCATAGGACACAGCTACGAGCAGTACTTC.